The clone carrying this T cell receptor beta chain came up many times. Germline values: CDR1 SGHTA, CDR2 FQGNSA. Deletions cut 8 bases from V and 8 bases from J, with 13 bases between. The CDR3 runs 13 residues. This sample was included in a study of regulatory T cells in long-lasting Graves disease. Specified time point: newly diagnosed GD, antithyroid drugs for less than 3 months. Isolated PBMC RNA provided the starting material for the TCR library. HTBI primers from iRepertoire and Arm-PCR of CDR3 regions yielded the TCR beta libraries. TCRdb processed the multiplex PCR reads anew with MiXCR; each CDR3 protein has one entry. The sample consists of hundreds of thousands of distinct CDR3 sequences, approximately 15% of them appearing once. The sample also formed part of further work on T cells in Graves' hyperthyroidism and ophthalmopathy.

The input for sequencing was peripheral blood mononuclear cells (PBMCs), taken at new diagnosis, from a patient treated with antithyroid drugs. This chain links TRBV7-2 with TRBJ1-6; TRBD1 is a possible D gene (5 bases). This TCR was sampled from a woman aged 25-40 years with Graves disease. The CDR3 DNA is TGTGCCAGCGGAAGTGAGGGGTATTCACCCCTCCACTTT. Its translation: CASGSEGYSPLHF.